One sample yielded the 28 T cell receptor beta chains listed below, sequenced in a study of blood T cells in healthy people across ages. Sample-barcoded 5' priming and a J-beta primer mix drove a second PCR of about 6 to 11 cycles. TCRdb analysed the 5' RACE reads with MiXCR anew, one entry per CDR3 protein. The sample consists of 1.4 million to 1.5 million distinct CDR3 sequences, roughly 45% of them appearing once. Source material: blood. These TCRs come from a woman aged 18 to 35 in good health.

The chain joins TRBV2 to TRBJ1-2; a possible D gene is TRBD1 (5 bases). Deletions cut 6 bases from V and 4 bases from J, with 18 bases between. The CDR3 length is 15 residues. The V gene's germline CDR1 is SNHLY and CDR2 FYNNEI. The CDR3 bases are TGTGCCAGCAGCCAACAGGAGGCGAGTAGCTATGGCTACACCTTC. As protein: CASSQQEASSYGYTF. Variable domain in full (rest from reference TRBV2 and TRBJ1-2): EPEVTQTPSHQVTQMGQEVILRCVPISNHLYFYWYRQILGQKVEFLVSFYNNEISEKSEIFDDQFSVERPDGSNFTLKIRSTKLEDSAMYFCASSQQEASSYGYTFGSGTRLTVV.

The chain is built from TRBV27 and TRBJ2-7; tentatively, D is TRBD1 (6 bases). The V end lost 5 bases, the J end lost 2 bases, and 22 bases lay between the germline ends. Per the germline V gene, CDR1 is MNHEY and CDR2 is SMNVEV (reference sequence). CDR3 length equals 17 residues. This CDR3 is CASSLISGTPTPYEQYF. In nucleotides, the CDR3 is TGTGCCAGCAGTCTCATATCCGGGACACCAACCCCCTACGAGCAGTACTTC.

The rearrangement uses TRBV6-5 and TRBJ1-1; 7 bases are shared with TRBD1. This CDR3 spans 15 amino acids. V dropped 8 bases and J dropped 2; count of bases not matched to a gene: 11. The germline gives CDR1 MNHEY, CDR2 SVGAGI. The DNA for the CDR3 is TGTGCCAGCGGGACTAACGGACAGGTTAACACTGAAGCTTTCTTT. It encodes CASGTNGQVNTEAFF.

This chain links TRBV12-3 or TRBV12-4 with TRBJ2-7, with a weak D call TRBD2 (5 bases). The CDR3 spans 13 residues. Between the trimmed V and J ends, which lost 7 bases and 3 bases, there was a span of 13 bases. CDR3 in DNA: TGTGCCAGCACCTTCATAGAGGGCTACGAGCAGTACTTC. Its translation: CASTFIEGYEQYF.

This chain links TRBV20-1 with TRBJ2-3, with D hard to call. Trimming left V 3 bases short and J 7 bases short, with 11 bases between. This CDR3 has 12 residues. Germline CDR1 DFQATT, CDR2 SNEGSKA (reference sequence). Written as DNA, the CDR3 is TGCAGTGCTAGGGAAGAGGCGTATACGCAGTATTTT. Translation gives CSAREEAYTQYF.

This clonotype was detected only a few times. The chain combines TRBV7-2 with TRBJ1-1; 10 nucleotides line up with TRBD1. Per the germline V gene, CDR1 is SGHTA and CDR2 is FQGNSA. After removal of 10 bases from V and 0 bases from J, the junction contained 8 bases not matched to a gene. The CDR3 is 15 residues long. The CDR3 spells CATRDRGVMNTEAFF. CDR3 sequence (DNA): TGTGCCACCCGGGACAGGGGCGTCATGAACACTGAAGCTTTCTTT.

The genes are TRBV6-2 or TRBV6-3 and TRBJ2-1; D remains ambiguous. The J call is in doubt because the DNA end fits TRBJ2-7 better. This CDR3 contains 12 residues. Germline V gene sequence: CDR1 MNHEY, CDR2 SVGEGT. CDR3 amino acids: CASRGEYNEQYF. The CDR3 DNA reads as TGTGCCAGCAGGGGCGAATACAATGAGCAGTACTTC.

The rearrangement joins TRBV5-5 to TRBJ2-1; the D gene is possibly TRBD1 (6 bases). The CDR3 has 12 amino acids. Germline V lookup: CDR1 SGHKS, CDR2 YYEKEE (reference sequence). Trimming removed 7 bases from V and 8 bases from J, with 13 bases in between. The CDR3: CASLNRVDEQFF. Written as DNA, the CDR3 is TGTGCCAGCTTAAACAGGGTGGATGAGCAGTTCTTC.

The chain links TRBV5-1 to TRBJ2-1; the match to TRBD1 covers 7 bases. Germline CDR1 and CDR2: SGHRS and YFSETQ. CDR3 length: 14 amino acids. Unmatched junction bases numbered 7, after V lost 4 bases and J lost 6 bases. CDR3 amino acids: CASSPLGQINEQFF. CDR3 bases: TGCGCCAGCAGCCCACTGGGACAGATCAATGAGCAGTTCTTC. Full variable domain (rest looked up from reference TRBV5-1 and TRBJ2-1): KAGVTQTPRYLIKTRGQQVTLSCSPISGHRSVSWYQQTPGQGLQFLFEYFSETQRNKGNFPGRFSGRQFSNSRSEMNVSTLELGDSALYLCASSPLGQINEQFFGPGTRLTVL.

This clonotype came up a few times. The chain joins TRBV5-1 to TRBJ2-1; no definite D call. Trimming left V 8 bases short and J 5 bases short, with 20 bases between. The CDR3 has 15 residues. Looked up from germline, CDR1 is SGHRS and CDR2 is YFSETQ. DNA for the CDR3: TGCGCCAGTCATAAAGACGGACCCGCAAACAATGAGCAGTTCTTC. Translated: CASHKDGPANNEQFF.

The table lists this clonotype with a few counts. This chain joins TRBV6-6 and TRBJ1-2, with 7 bases matching TRBD1. The CDR3 has 14 amino acids. V trimming: 6 bases; J trimming: 2 bases; junction bases outside the gene matches: 6. The germline V gene has CDR1 MNHNY and CDR2 SVGAGI (reference sequence). The CDR3 DNA is TGTGCCAGCAGAAGACCGGGACAGAACTATGGCTACACCTTC. Protein: CASRRPGQNYGYTF.

The chain joins TRBV25-1 to TRBJ2-3, with D unclear. Trimming removed 4 bases at V and 9 bases at J, with 11 bases between. The CDR3 is made up of 12 amino acids. CDR1 and CDR2 (germline): MGHDK, SYGVNS. CDR3: CASSARLETQYF. The CDR3 DNA follows: TGTGCCAGCAGTGCCAGACTTGAGACGCAGTATTTT.

The chain employs TRBV24-1 and TRBJ2-3, with a possible D match to TRBD2 (6 bases). From germline, CDR1 is KGHDR and CDR2 SFDVKD. Between the trimmed V and J ends, which lost 3 bases and 11 bases, there was a span of 11 bases. The CDR3 has 12 amino acids. CDR3 in amino acids: CATSDPGLGQYF. DNA of the CDR3: TGTGCCACCAGTGATCCGGGACTTGGGCAGTATTTT.

This clonotype was counted a few times. The chain is built from TRBV6-5 and TRBJ1-2; TRBD1 matches 9 bases. J lost 2 bases, V lost 5 bases, and 3 bases had no gene match. The CDR3 loop spans 14 amino acids. Germline V lookup: CDR1 MNHEY, CDR2 SVGAGI. CDR3 DNA sequence: TGTGCCAGCAGTAACAGGGGGCTAAACTATGGCTACACCTTC. Protein: CASSNRGLNYGYTF.

The chain employs TRBV6-2 or TRBV6-3 and TRBJ2-3; D remains unclear. The CDR3 sequence is 13 residues long. Trimming shortened V by 5 bases and J by 2 bases, and 8 bases separated the two germline ends. Germline V CDR1 and CDR2: MNHEY, SVGEGT. The CDR3 region has the DNA TGTGCCAGCAGTAGGGTGAACACAGATACGCAGTATTTT. Encoded protein: CASSRVNTDTQYF.

The chain is built from TRBV6-5 and TRBJ2-3, with TRBD2 matching over 9 bases. The CDR3 loop spans 16 amino acids. V was pared by 8 bases and J by 4 bases, with 13 bases of the junction left unmatched. CDR1 is MNHEY, CDR2 SVGAGI, per germline. DNA of the CDR3: TGTGCCAGCCGCGGGAGGGGGGAGGGCCGAGCAGATACGCAGTATTTT. Its translation is CASRGRGEGRADTQYF.

This clonotype was seen only a few times. V and J are TRBV3-1 and TRBJ2-5; D not resolved. V was cut by 2 bases and J by 4 bases, with 5 bases left in between. This CDR3 comprises 12 residues. Germline values: CDR1 LGHDT, CDR2 YNNKEL (reference sequence). This CDR3 is CASSQITETQYF. CDR3 coding DNA: TGTGCCAGCAGCCAAATAACAGAGACCCAGTACTTC.

In its sample, this clonotype was seen a few times. V and J are TRBV12-3 or TRBV12-4 and TRBJ2-3; tentative D call: TRBD2 (5 bases). There are 14 residues in the CDR3. Trimming shortened V by 7 bases and J by 2 bases, and 13 bases separated the two germline ends. The CDR3 DNA is TGTGCCAGCACTGTTAGGCGGGTCACAGATACGCAGTATTTT. Translating it yields CASTVRRVTDTQYF.

This clonotype showed up just once. This chain uses TRBV4-1 with TRBJ1-1, with 9 bases fitting TRBD1. V lost 0 bases and J lost 3; bases outside the gene matches: 8. This CDR3 is built from 17 residues. From germline, CDR1 is MGHRA and CDR2 YSYEKL. In DNA form, the CDR3 reads TGCGCCAGCAGCCAAGAAATGGGCGGACAGGGGTACACTGAAGCTTTCTTT. It is translated as CASSQEMGGQGYTEAFF.

The table lists this clonotype with many counts. The chain is built from TRBV28 and TRBJ2-7; 8 bases agree with TRBD1. CDR1 and CDR2 (germline): MDHEN, SYDVKM. V was pared by 4 bases and J by 4 bases, with 15 bases of the junction left unmatched. The CDR3 spans 17 residues. The CDR3 DNA is TGTGCCAGCAGTTCACCCAACAGGGGGGAACAGGAATACGAGCAGTACTTC. It is translated as CASSSPNRGEQEYEQYF.

The genes are TRBV9 and TRBJ2-5, with 8 bases lining up with TRBD2. CDR1 is SGDLS and CDR2 is YYNGEE in the germline V gene. V shed 3 bases and J 11 bases; nucleotides not matched to a gene: 15. The CDR3 is 15 residues long. The CDR3 region has the DNA TGTGCCAGCAGCGCTTCGGGACTAGTCTACAATGATCAGTACTTC. It specifies CASSASGLVYNDQYF. Based on the CDR3 plus reference TRBV9 and TRBJ2-5, the full variable domain is DSGVTQTPKHLITATGQRVTLRCSPRSGDLSVYWYQQSLDQGLQFLIQYYNGEERAKGNILERFSAQQFPDLHSELNLSSLELGDSALYFCASSASGLVYNDQYFGPGTRLLVL.

The chain joins TRBV5-1 to TRBJ2-5; TRBD1 is a possible D gene (6 bases). Deletions cut 2 bases from V and 2 bases from J, with 10 bases between. This CDR3 has 14 residues. CDR1 is SGHRS, CDR2 YFSETQ, per germline. The CDR3, as DNA: TGCGCCAGCAGCTTCCGGGACAAACAAGAGACCCAGTACTTC. This encodes CASSFRDKQETQYF.

This clonotype was recorded once. This chain links TRBV15 with TRBJ1-5; D is possibly TRBD1 (5 bases). V lost 0 bases and J 4 bases, leaving 10 bases between the germline ends. There are 15 residues in the CDR3. CDR1 is LNHNV, CDR2 YYDKDF, per germline (reference sequence). The CDR3 sequence is CATSRDGGVNQPQHF. CDR3 nucleotides: TGTGCCACCAGCAGAGATGGAGGGGTAAATCAGCCCCAGCATTTT.

This rearrangement joins TRBV6-5 to TRBJ1-2; 8 bases are a match to TRBD1. This CDR3 spans 14 amino acids. J lost 2 bases, V lost 6 bases, and 5 bases had no gene match. CDR1 and CDR2 from the germline V gene are MNHEY and SVGAGI. CDR3 loop: CASRMDRANYGYTF. The CDR3 DNA reads TGTGCCAGCAGAATGGACAGGGCAAACTATGGCTACACCTTC.

This clonotype has more than one count but fewer than ten. The chain carries TRBV20-1 and TRBJ1-1, with 9 bases aligning to TRBD1. The junction had 2 bases not matched to a gene; V was cut back by 0 bases and J by 3 bases. This CDR3 is 14 amino acids long. Germline-derived CDR1 and CDR2 are DFQATT and SNEGSKA (reference sequence). CDR3 nucleotides: TGCAGTGCTAGAGATTACAGGGGGCACACTGAAGCTTTCTTT. Its protein is CSARDYRGHTEAFF.

This clonotype was found once. This chain uses TRBV6-5 with TRBJ2-1; TRBD1 might be the D (6 bases). The DNA end is more similar to TRBJ2-7, so the J call may be wrong. CDR1 and CDR2 (germline): MNHEY, SVGAGI. This CDR3 spans 15 amino acids. The CDR3: CASSYEGGPYNEQYF. As DNA, the CDR3 is TGTGCCAGCAGTTACGAAGGGGGACCCTACAATGAGCAGTACTTC.

The V and J genes are TRBV6-1 and TRBJ1-5; D is perhaps TRBD1 (5 bases). Between the trimmed V and J ends, which lost 3 bases and 4 bases, there was a span of 7 bases. Germline V gives CDR1 MNHNS, CDR2 SASEGT. This CDR3 comprises 13 residues. CDR3 region: CASSDYRNQPQHF. The CDR3 DNA reads as TGTGCCAGCAGTGACTACAGGAATCAGCCCCAGCATTTT.

The CDR3 region has the DNA TGTGCCAGCAGAGTTCCGGGACAGGGGAACGAGCAGTACTTC. It encodes CASRVPGQGNEQYF. The chain joins TRBV2 to TRBJ2-7, with TRBD1 matching 10 bases. Trimming at V came to 6 bases and at J to 5 bases, leaving 7 bases not matched to a gene. Germline V lookup: CDR1 SNHLY, CDR2 FYNNEI. This CDR3 comprises 14 residues.